The rows below give T cell receptor beta chains drawn from one sample of a study of blood T cell repertoires in COVID-19. Measured with immunoSEQ multiplex PCR; TCRdb has only the in-frame clones, and not every one. The table shows around 160,000 clones, with more than 70% occurring only once. Sample: peripheral blood. The receptors were sampled from a human donor in a cohort sampled during active COVID-19. Each CDR3 is given with its conserved first and last residue. D genes are given only for firm matches. The size entry is marked missing in some rows and otherwise reads once, few, many or a size class.

CDR3aa: CASREDSIEAFF; abundance: -; j_gene: TRBJ1-1; d_gene: -; v_gene: TRBV2
CDR3aa: CASSLNSGAYEQYF; abundance: -; j_gene: TRBJ2-7; d_gene: -; v_gene: TRBV7-3
CDR3aa: CASSYSGGAPRGYTF; abundance: -; j_gene: TRBJ1-2; d_gene: -; v_gene: TRBV6-2/TRBV6-3
CDR3aa: CASSFSRNTGELFF; abundance: -; j_gene: TRBJ2-2; d_gene: -; v_gene: TRBV7-3
CDR3aa: CASSRGLAVSGNIQYF; abundance: -; j_gene: TRBJ2-4; d_gene: TRBD2; v_gene: TRBV5-1
CDR3aa: CASTRGGRETQYF; abundance: -; j_gene: TRBJ2-5; d_gene: TRBD2; v_gene: TRBV28
CDR3aa: CASSQEGLRNTEAFF; abundance: -; j_gene: TRBJ1-1; d_gene: -; v_gene: TRBV4-2
CDR3aa: CASSYGRGRSPLHF; abundance: -; j_gene: TRBJ1-6; d_gene: -; v_gene: TRBV6-5
CDR3aa: CASSLGLAGGLYEQYF; abundance: -; j_gene: TRBJ2-7; d_gene: TRBD2; v_gene: TRBV4-1
CDR3aa: CASTTGGVTGELFF; abundance: -; j_gene: TRBJ2-2; d_gene: TRBD1; v_gene: TRBV6-6
CDR3aa: CASSPKRGTGNQETQYF; abundance: -; j_gene: TRBJ2-5; d_gene: TRBD1; v_gene: TRBV7-2
CDR3aa: CASSLNPGQGKYF; abundance: once; j_gene: TRBJ2-7; d_gene: TRBD1; v_gene: TRBV7-8
CDR3aa: CASRRHNTREYF; abundance: -; j_gene: TRBJ2-7; d_gene: -; v_gene: TRBV6-5
CDR3aa: CASKRNLNSNQPQHF; abundance: -; j_gene: TRBJ1-5; d_gene: -; v_gene: TRBV4-3
CDR3aa: CASSLGAGGYTGELFF; abundance: -; j_gene: TRBJ2-2; d_gene: TRBD2; v_gene: TRBV7-8
CDR3aa: CASRDRGVFGGNQPQHF; abundance: once; j_gene: TRBJ1-5; d_gene: TRBD1; v_gene: TRBV19
CDR3aa: CASSAGQKSGELFF; abundance: once; j_gene: TRBJ2-2; d_gene: -; v_gene: TRBV19
CDR3aa: CASSLYAYEQYF; abundance: -; j_gene: TRBJ2-7; d_gene: -; v_gene: TRBV3-1/TRBV3-2
CDR3aa: CASSYQTLGGYTF; abundance: -; j_gene: TRBJ1-2; d_gene: -; v_gene: TRBV6-6
CDR3aa: CASSLTSGRTDTQYF; abundance: -; j_gene: TRBJ2-3; d_gene: TRBD2; v_gene: TRBV5-1
CDR3aa: CASRQGARSREKLFF; abundance: -; j_gene: TRBJ1-4; d_gene: TRBD1; v_gene: TRBV6-5
CDR3aa: CASRTGALSGANVLTF; abundance: once; j_gene: TRBJ2-6; d_gene: TRBD1; v_gene: TRBV10-2
CDR3aa: CASSPRTGGAPYNSPLHF; abundance: -; j_gene: TRBJ1-6; d_gene: TRBD1; v_gene: TRBV7-2
CDR3aa: CASTPAADYGYTF; abundance: once; j_gene: TRBJ1-2; d_gene: -; v_gene: TRBV12-3/TRBV12-4
CDR3aa: CASSQVLGRSEQYF; abundance: -; j_gene: TRBJ2-7; d_gene: -; v_gene: TRBV4-2
CDR3aa: CASSGRRGSEQYF; abundance: -; j_gene: TRBJ2-7; d_gene: -; v_gene: TRBV4-3
CDR3aa: CASNTGVKGGYTF; abundance: -; j_gene: TRBJ1-2; d_gene: TRBD1; v_gene: TRBV12-3/TRBV12-4
CDR3aa: CASSFREFTDTQYF; abundance: -; j_gene: TRBJ2-3; d_gene: -; v_gene: TRBV5-4
CDR3aa: CASSFHRQADTEAFF; abundance: -; j_gene: TRBJ1-1; d_gene: -; v_gene: TRBV6-5
CDR3aa: CASSLYDRESSYEQYF; abundance: -; j_gene: TRBJ2-7; d_gene: -; v_gene: TRBV4-1
CDR3aa: CATSRGGTANTEAFF; abundance: -; j_gene: TRBJ1-1; d_gene: TRBD1; v_gene: TRBV15
CDR3aa: CAWDRSYRSYEQYF; abundance: -; j_gene: TRBJ2-7; d_gene: -; v_gene: TRBV30
CDR3aa: CASSVQQETQYF; abundance: -; j_gene: TRBJ2-5; d_gene: -; v_gene: TRBV2
CDR3aa: CASRPAGAAYNEQFF; abundance: -; j_gene: TRBJ2-1; d_gene: TRBD2; v_gene: TRBV28
CDR3aa: CASSLRHGEDEQYF; abundance: -; j_gene: TRBJ2-7; d_gene: -; v_gene: TRBV5-1
CDR3aa: CASSYSTATNRGGYGYTF; abundance: few; j_gene: TRBJ1-2; d_gene: TRBD1; v_gene: TRBV6-2/TRBV6-3
CDR3aa: CASMIRTGALAEQYF; abundance: -; j_gene: TRBJ2-7; d_gene: TRBD1; v_gene: TRBV5-1
CDR3aa: CASSQERGNSGANVLTF; abundance: -; j_gene: TRBJ2-6; d_gene: -; v_gene: TRBV4-2
CDR3aa: CAWRYGQGTNEQYF; abundance: -; j_gene: TRBJ2-7; d_gene: TRBD1; v_gene: TRBV30
CDR3aa: CASSSRPGTGGNGYTF; abundance: -; j_gene: TRBJ1-2; d_gene: TRBD1; v_gene: TRBV5-6
CDR3aa: CASSVGTDRAYEQYF; abundance: -; j_gene: TRBJ2-7; d_gene: -; v_gene: TRBV9
CDR3aa: CASSYATGHYNEQFF; abundance: -; j_gene: TRBJ2-1; d_gene: -; v_gene: TRBV6-6
CDR3aa: CASNSGGERSYEQYF; abundance: -; j_gene: TRBJ2-7; d_gene: -; v_gene: TRBV21-1
CDR3aa: CAISGGQTYEQYF; abundance: once; j_gene: TRBJ2-7; d_gene: -; v_gene: TRBV10-3
CDR3aa: CASSPSQAPSGEQYF; abundance: -; j_gene: TRBJ2-7; d_gene: -; v_gene: TRBV5-1
CDR3aa: CASSPGHGPEPYEQYF; abundance: once; j_gene: TRBJ2-7; d_gene: -; v_gene: TRBV5-1
CDR3aa: CASTGGQLEAQHF; abundance: few; j_gene: TRBJ1-5; d_gene: -; v_gene: TRBV6-6